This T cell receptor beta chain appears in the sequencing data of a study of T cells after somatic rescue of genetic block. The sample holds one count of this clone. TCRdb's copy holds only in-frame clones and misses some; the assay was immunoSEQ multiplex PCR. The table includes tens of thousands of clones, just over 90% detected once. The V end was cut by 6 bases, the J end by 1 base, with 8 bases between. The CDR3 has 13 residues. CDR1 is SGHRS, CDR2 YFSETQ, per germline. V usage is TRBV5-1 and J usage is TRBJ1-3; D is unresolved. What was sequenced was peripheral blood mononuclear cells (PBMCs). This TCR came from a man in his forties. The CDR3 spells CASTDLSGNTIYF. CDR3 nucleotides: TGCGCCAGCACCGACCTTTCTGGAAACACCATATATTTT.